This entry lists 20 T cell receptor beta chains sequenced from one sample in a study of T cell responses to AZD1222 COVID-19 vaccine. Libraries were prepared by immunoSEQ multiplex PCR; TCRdb keeps only in-frame clonotypes and omits some of them. The table shows around 89,000 clones, with about nine tenths occurring only once. Source: peripheral blood, taken on day 0 of AZD1222 vaccination. The receptors come from an adult in good health.

This clone showed up just a few times. The chain recombines TRBV19 with TRBJ1-5, with D tentatively TRBD1 (5 bases). Per germline, CDR1 LNHDA and CDR2 SQIVND (reference sequence). This CDR3 has 16 amino acids. V was clipped by 3 bases and J by 2 bases, with 14 bases between them. The CDR3 loop is CASSMQAGKGNQPQHF. The CDR3 bases are TGTGCCAGTAGTATGCAGGCAGGGAAGGGCAATCAGCCCCAGCATTTT. The whole variable domain, remainder taken from reference TRBV19 and TRBJ1-5, is DGGITQSPKYLFRKEGQNVTLSCEQNLNHDAMYWYRQDPGQGLRLIYYSQIVNDFQKGDIAEGYSVSREKKESFPLTVTSAQKNPTAFYLCASSMQAGKGNQPQHFGDGTRLSIL.

The chain employs TRBV19 and TRBJ1-2; D not certain. The CDR3 is made up of 13 amino acids. Germline V lookup: CDR1 LNHDA, CDR2 SQIVND (reference sequence). Trimming took off 3 bases at V and 4 bases at J, with 9 bases between the two ends. CDR3 nucleotide sequence: TGTGCCAGTAGTATGCGCAGGATCTATGGCTACACCTTC. Its protein is CASSMRRIYGYTF.

V is TRBV2 and J is TRBJ1-1, with D hard to call. This CDR3 is built from 14 residues. V lost 3 bases and J lost 7, with 15 bases in between. The V gene's germline CDR1 is SNHLY and CDR2 FYNNEI. Here the CDR3 reads CASSERRSVSEAFF. CDR3 bases: TGTGCCAGCAGTGAGCGAAGGAGCGTGAGTGAAGCTTTCTTT.

V gene TRBV4-2 combines with J gene TRBJ2-5, with 8 bases that match TRBD2. The V gene's germline CDR1 is LGHNA and CDR2 YNFKEQ. The CDR3 consists of 17 residues. Trimming took 1 base from V and 2 from J; bases not matched to a gene: 9. The DNA for the CDR3 is TGTGCCAGCAGCCAAGGTGGAACGGGAGGGAAACAAGAGACCCAGTACTTC. Translation gives CASSQGGTGGKQETQYF.

This chain uses TRBV4-1 with TRBJ2-1; D perhaps matches TRBD2 (6 bases). The germline V gene encodes CDR1 MGHRA and CDR2 YSYEKL. This CDR3 is 16 amino acids long. Deletions cut 1 base from V and 5 bases from J, with 15 bases between. This chain's CDR3 is CASSQVYRESDNEQFF. DNA for the CDR3: TGCGCCAGCAGCCAAGTTTACCGGGAGTCGGACAATGAGCAGTTCTTC.

V gene TRBV6-6 combines with J gene TRBJ1-1; 7 bases map to TRBD1. Germline values: CDR1 MNHNY, CDR2 SVGAGI (reference sequence). CDR3 length: 13 residues. V dropped 4 bases and J dropped 5; count of bases not matched to a gene: 4. The CDR3 loop is CASSFSQGTEAFF. The CDR3 bases are TGTGCCAGCAGTTTCTCACAGGGGACTGAAGCTTTCTTT.

This clone has only a few counts. The gene calls are TRBV2 and TRBJ2-5, with D possibly TRBD2 on 6 matching bases. Germline assignment: CDR1 SNHLY and CDR2 FYNNEI. Trimming left V 8 bases short and J 1 base short, with 17 bases between. CDR3 length: 15 amino acids. This chain's CDR3 is CASHRREQVQETQYF. The CDR3, as DNA: TGTGCCAGCCACCGGAGGGAGCAGGTCCAAGAGACCCAGTACTTC.

This clone was seen more than once but under ten times. V and J are TRBV11-2 and TRBJ1-1; D possibly corresponds to TRBD1 (6 bases). Per germline, CDR1 SGHAT and CDR2 FQNNGV. The CDR3 sequence is 15 residues long. V lost 2 bases and J lost 5, with 15 bases in between. CDR3 sequence reads: CASSLTLGGLTEAFF. The CDR3 coding sequence is TGTGCCAGCAGCTTAACCCTGGGGGGGCTGACTGAAGCTTTCTTT.

The chain is built from TRBV21-1 and TRBJ2-5; the table names TRBD1, a call not compared with the DNA. TRBV21-1 is a pseudogene segment. This CDR3 contains 22 residues. Written as DNA, the CDR3 is TGTGCCAGCAGCAAACGGGCCCAGACAGGGTTAACTTTATCACCGCGGGGAGAGACCCAGTACTTC. Translating gives CASSKRAQTGLTLSPRGETQYF.

V gene TRBV15 combines with J gene TRBJ1-1; no definite D call. Deletions cut 1 base from V and 5 bases from J, with 8 bases between. CDR1 is LNHNV, CDR2 YYDKDF, per germline (reference sequence). This CDR3 region has 13 residues. DNA of the CDR3: TGTGCCACCAGCAGAGGGGGTTGGACTGAAGCTTTCTTT. This codes for CATSRGGWTEAFF.

CDR3 coding DNA: TGTGCCAGCAGGGGACAGGGTTACAATGAGCAGTTCTTC. Its translation is CASRGQGYNEQFF. This chain joins TRBV2 and TRBJ2-1, with 9 bases lining up with TRBD1. V was pared by 6 bases and J by 4 bases, with 1 base of the junction left unmatched. The CDR3 is 13 amino acids. Germline loops: CDR1 SNHLY, CDR2 FYNNEI.

This rearrangement joins TRBV6-5 to TRBJ2-2; D is possibly TRBD1 or TRBD2 (5 bases each). This CDR3 comprises 16 residues. V was pared by 4 bases and J by 5 bases, with 17 bases between. Looked up from germline, CDR1 is MNHEY and CDR2 is SVGAGI. The CDR3 sequence is CASSWTTSEITGELFF. Written as DNA, the CDR3 is TGTGCCAGCAGTTGGACAACTAGTGAAATAACCGGGGAGCTGTTTTTT.

V is TRBV5-4 and J is TRBJ2-7; D possibly matches TRBD1 or TRBD2 (6 bases each). Trimming took off 0 bases at V and 6 bases at J, with 10 bases between the two ends. Germline lookup yields CDR1 SGHNT and CDR2 YYREEE (reference sequence). The CDR3 covers 13 residues. The CDR3 loop reads CASSLEGGGEQYF. In nucleotides, the CDR3 is TGTGCCAGCAGCTTGGAGGGGGGAGGCGAGCAGTACTTC.

The chain links TRBV7-3 to TRBJ2-2; no clear D. Trimming removed 4 bases from V and 4 bases from J, with 10 bases in between. The CDR3 spans 14 residues. CDR1 and CDR2 (germline): SGHTA, FQGTGA. The CDR3 DNA follows: TGTGCCAGCAGCTCAAGATTGGGCACCGGGGAGCTGTTTTTT. Residues: CASSSRLGTGELFF.

This clone has more than one count but fewer than ten. This chain connects TRBV11-2 to TRBJ1-1, with D possibly TRBD1 on 6 matching bases. The length of the CDR3 is 16 residues. Germline assignment: CDR1 SGHAT and CDR2 FQNNGV. V dropped 7 bases and J dropped 3 bases, with 21 bases sitting between them. The DNA for the CDR3 is TGTGCCAGCACCCCCCTAGGGGGTTCCGATTACACTGAAGCTTTCTTT. It specifies CASTPLGGSDYTEAFF.

The genes are TRBV5-8 and TRBJ2-7; D possibly matches TRBD1 or TRBD2 (5 bases each). Trimming shortened V by 0 bases and J by 7 bases, and 11 bases separated the two germline ends. This CDR3 comprises 13 residues. Germline assignment: CDR1 SGHTS and CDR2 YDEGEE. CDR3 sequence reads: CASSLVGPGEQYF. In nucleotides, the CDR3 is TGTGCCAGCAGCTTGGTGGGACCGGGGGAGCAGTACTTC.

V gene TRBV7-2 combines with J gene TRBJ2-7; D perhaps matches TRBD1 (6 bases). The V and J ends lost 1 base and 3 bases respectively, with 10 bases between them. This CDR3 has 14 amino acids. CDR1 and CDR2 from the germline V gene are SGHTA and FQGNSA. The CDR3 bases are TGTGCCAGCAGCTTAGTACCAGGGGACTACGAGCAGTACTTC. Translated, it gives CASSLVPGDYEQYF.

The rearrangement links TRBV4-2 to TRBJ1-1; no clear D. The CDR3 totals 14 residues. Trimming took 2 bases from V and 1 from J, leaving 8 bases between them. Germline loops: CDR1 LGHNA, CDR2 YNFKEQ. The CDR3 loop is CASSQTVGNTEAFF. CDR3 DNA sequence: TGTGCCAGCAGCCAAACCGTGGGGAACACTGAAGCTTTCTTT.

The gene calls are TRBV7-2 and TRBJ1-2; D may be TRBD1 (5 bases). The CDR3 has 17 residues. Deletions cut 1 base from V and 1 base from J, with 16 bases between. From germline, CDR1 is SGHTA and CDR2 FQGNSA. The CDR3 is CASSLGGVGSINYGYTF. For the CDR3, the DNA is TGTGCCAGCAGCTTAGGAGGGGTGGGCAGCATTAACTATGGCTACACCTTC.

This clone was detected a few times. This chain links TRBV5-5 with TRBJ1-1; D is uncertain. The length of the CDR3 is 13 residues. In germline, CDR1 is SGHKS, CDR2 YYEKEE (reference sequence). V dropped 6 bases and J dropped 1 base, with 10 bases sitting between them. The CDR3 spells CASILSGNTEAFF. CDR3 nucleotides: TGTGCCAGCATCCTGTCAGGGAACACTGAAGCTTTCTTT.